A selection of T cell receptor beta chains follows, all from one sample in a study of response to subunit inactivated influenza vaccine. A single record per CDR3 protein comes from TCRdb applying MiXCR to the RT-PCR reads. The repertoire holds 800,000 to 1,000,000 distinct CDR3 sequences, with 21% as singletons. The specimen was PBMCs from blood, collected 4 to 6 days after vaccination. These TCRs come from a man over 45 who received an inactivated influenza vaccine. Both conserved end residues are part of each CDR3. A D gene is named only where the DNA matches it firmly. The listing skips clone size in some rows; elsewhere it reads once, few, many or a size class.

size,V,D,J,CDR3,DNA
few,TRBV3-1,.,TRBJ1-6,CASSHGTAPLHF,TGTGCCAGCAGCCATGGAACAGCACCCCTCCACTTT
.,TRBV2,TRBD1,TRBJ2-5,CASSLKQGRETQYF,TGTGCCAGCAGCTTGAAACAGGGGCGAGAGACCCAGTACTTC
.,TRBV7-9,.,TRBJ2-7,CASSASFALEQYF,TGTGCCAGCAGCGCGTCTTTTGCGCTCGAGCAGTACTTC
.,TRBV7-8,TRBD1,TRBJ1-5,CASSPDRAYNQPQHF,TGTGCCAGCAGTCCCGACAGGGCCTACAATCAGCCCCAGCATTTT
few,TRBV11-2,.,TRBJ2-5,CASSLVLASYQETQYF,TGTGCCAGCAGCTTAGTACTAGCTTCGTACCAAGAGACCCAGTACTTC
many,TRBV12-3/TRBV12-4,TRBD2,TRBJ2-1,CASRAGTRDTNEQFF,TGTGCCAGCAGGGCCGGGACTAGGGATACGAATGAGCAGTTCTTC
many,TRBV2,.,TRBJ1-4,CASRVQVTNEKLFF,TGTGCCAGCAGGGTACAGGTTACGAATGAAAAACTGTTTTTT
.,TRBV24-1,.,TRBJ2-1,CATRGPTGNEQFF,TGTGCCACCCGCGGTCCGACCGGCAATGAGCAGTTCTTC
few,TRBV28,.,TRBJ2-7,CASRAATTYEQYF,TGTGCCAGCAGGGCGGCTACGACCTACGAGCAGTACTTC
.,TRBV10-3,TRBD1,TRBJ2-3,CASLGQGADTQYF,TGTGCCAGCCTGGGACAGGGGGCAGATACGCAGTATTTT
.,TRBV24-1,.,TRBJ2-2,CASARETGELFF,TGTGCCTCCGCACGGGAGACCGGGGAGCTGTTTTTT
few,TRBV4-1,.,TRBJ1-1,CASSQVRAERGEAFF,TGCGCCAGCAGCCAAGTTCGGGCCGAGAGGGGTGAAGCTTTCTTT
many,TRBV10-3,.,TRBJ2-1,CAISDPGVGLTDEQFF,TGTGCCATCAGTGACCCGGGGGTAGGCCTTACGGATGAGCAGTTCTTC
many,TRBV7-8,TRBD2,TRBJ2-7,CASSYDSGLAGSLEVYEQYF,TGTGCCAGCAGTTATGATTCGGGACTAGCGGGCTCTTTAGAGGTGTACGAGCAGTACTTC
few,TRBV7-2,.,TRBJ2-7,CASSLAPQRPEQYF,TGTGCCAGCAGCTTAGCTCCCCAGCGGCCCGAGCAGTACTTC
few,TRBV4-2,.,TRBJ2-3,CASSQVFSATQYF,TGTGCCAGCAGCCAAGTTTTCTCTGCTACGCAGTATTTT
.,TRBV5-1,.,TRBJ2-5,CVSSLAGTAKTQYF,TGCGTCAGCAGCTTGGCCGGGACGGCTAAGACCCAGTACTTC
few,TRBV20-1,.,TRBJ2-7,CSARDGRPYEQYF,TGCAGTGCTAGAGATGGACGTCCCTACGAGCAGTACTTC
.,TRBV20-1,.,TRBJ2-3,CMGRRRPDTQYF,TGCATGGGACGACGGCGACCAGATACGCAGTATTTT
few,TRBV11-2,TRBD2,TRBJ2-7,CASSAEFSGTSYEQYF,TGTGCCAGCAGCGCCGAATTTAGCGGGACCTCCTACGAGCAGTACTTC
few,TRBV7-2,.,TRBJ2-2,CASRKGGTITGELFF,TGTGCCAGCCGCAAGGGGGGGACCATCACCGGGGAGCTGTTTTTT
.,TRBV27,.,TRBJ1-2,CASSQTRLLGGYTF,TGTGCCAGCAGTCAAACCCGGTTGCTAGGGGGCTACACCTTC
.,TRBV5-5,.,TRBJ2-5,CASSSLRDKETQYF,TGTGCCAGCAGCTCCCTCCGGGACAAGGAGACCCAGTACTTC
.,TRBV5-4,.,TRBJ2-2,CASSLPQNTGELFF,TGTGCCAGCAGCTTGCCACAGAACACCGGGGAGCTGTTTTTT
.,TRBV21-1,.,TRBJ2-1,CASSKGVTSGSRNEQFF,TGTGCCAGCAGCAAAGGTGTGACTAGCGGGAGCCGCAATGAGCAGTTCTTC
few,TRBV20-1,.,TRBJ1-2,CSAGQGHGYTF,TGCAGTGCTGGGCAGGGACATGGCTACACCTTC
.,TRBV7-2,.,TRBJ2-5,CASSLVSQAGETQYF,TGTGCCAGCAGCTTAGTTAGCCAGGCGGGGGAGACCCAGTACTTC
few,TRBV14,TRBD1,TRBJ2-1,CASSHLGGQDYNEQFF,TGTGCCAGCAGCCATTTGGGGGGACAGGACTACAATGAGCAGTTCTTC
many,TRBV9,TRBD1,TRBJ1-4,CASSAATGMDEKLFF,TGTGCCAGCAGCGCCGCGACAGGGATGGATGAAAAACTGTTTTTT